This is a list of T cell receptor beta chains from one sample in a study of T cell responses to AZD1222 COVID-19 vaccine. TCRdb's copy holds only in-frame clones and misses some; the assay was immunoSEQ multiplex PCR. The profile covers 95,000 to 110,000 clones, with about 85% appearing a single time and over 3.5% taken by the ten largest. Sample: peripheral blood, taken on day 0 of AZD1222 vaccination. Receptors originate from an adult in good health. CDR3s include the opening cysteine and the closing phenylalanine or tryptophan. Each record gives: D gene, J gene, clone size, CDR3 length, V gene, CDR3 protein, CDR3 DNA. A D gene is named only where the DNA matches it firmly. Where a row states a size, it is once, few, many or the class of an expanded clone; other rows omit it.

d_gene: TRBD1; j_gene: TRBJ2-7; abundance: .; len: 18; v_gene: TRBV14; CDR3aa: CASSQDSDRGLLSYEQYF; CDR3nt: TGTGCCAGCAGCCAAGATAGCGACAGGGGGCTCCTCTCCTACGAGCAGTACTTC
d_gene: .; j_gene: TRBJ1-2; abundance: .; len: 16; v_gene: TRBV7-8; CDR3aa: CASSFDTRGRDYGYTF; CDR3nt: TGTGCCAGCAGCTTCGACACCCGGGGGAGAGACTATGGCTACACCTTC
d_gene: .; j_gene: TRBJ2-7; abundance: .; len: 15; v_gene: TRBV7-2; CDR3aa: CASSLVVWQGGEQYF; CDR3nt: TGTGCCAGCAGCTTAGTAGTCTGGCAGGGCGGCGAGCAGTACTTC
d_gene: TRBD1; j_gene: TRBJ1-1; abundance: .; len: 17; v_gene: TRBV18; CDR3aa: CASSPFPGQGSNTEAFF; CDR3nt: TGTGCCAGCTCACCATTCCCGGGACAGGGATCGAACACTGAAGCTTTCTTT
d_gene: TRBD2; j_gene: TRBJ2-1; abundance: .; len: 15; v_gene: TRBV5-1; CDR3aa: CASSFQRGPSNEQFF; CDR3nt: TGCGCCAGCAGCTTCCAGCGGGGGCCTTCCAATGAGCAGTTCTTC
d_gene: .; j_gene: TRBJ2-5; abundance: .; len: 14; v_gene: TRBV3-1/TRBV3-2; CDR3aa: CASSQDRVGETQYF; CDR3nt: TGTGCCAGCAGCCAAGACAGGGTGGGGGAGACCCAGTACTTC
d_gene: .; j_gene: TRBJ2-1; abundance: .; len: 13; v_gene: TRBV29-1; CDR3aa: CSVEPTVGNEQFF; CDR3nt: TGCAGCGTTGAGCCGACAGTAGGCAATGAGCAGTTCTTC
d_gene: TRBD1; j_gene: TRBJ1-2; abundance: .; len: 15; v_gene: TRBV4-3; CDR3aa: CASSQDGTGVYGYTF; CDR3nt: TGCGCCAGCAGCCAAGATGGGACAGGGGTCTATGGCTACACCTTC
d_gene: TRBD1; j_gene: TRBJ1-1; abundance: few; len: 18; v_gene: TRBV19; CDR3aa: CASSIVGRTGIVGTEAFF; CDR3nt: TGTGCCAGTAGTATAGTGGGGCGGACAGGGATTGTTGGCACTGAAGCTTTCTTT
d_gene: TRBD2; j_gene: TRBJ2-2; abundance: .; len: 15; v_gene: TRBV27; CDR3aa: CASRREGTYTGELFF; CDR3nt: TGTGCCAGCAGACGGGAGGGGACATACACCGGGGAGCTGTTTTTT
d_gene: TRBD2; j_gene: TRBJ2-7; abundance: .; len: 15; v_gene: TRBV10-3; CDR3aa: CAIRPGLETTGEQYF; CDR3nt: TGTGCCATCAGACCTGGACTAGAGACTACGGGGGAGCAGTACTTC
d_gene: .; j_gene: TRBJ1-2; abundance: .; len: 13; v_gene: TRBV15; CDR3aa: CATSRGDNYGYTF; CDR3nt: TGTGCCACCAGCCGGGGGGATAACTATGGCTACACCTTC
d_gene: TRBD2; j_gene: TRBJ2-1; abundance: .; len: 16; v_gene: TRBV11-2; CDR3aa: CASSLGAGGSYNEQFF; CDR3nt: TGTGCCAGCAGCTTAGGGGCGGGAGGCTCCTACAATGAGCAGTTCTTC
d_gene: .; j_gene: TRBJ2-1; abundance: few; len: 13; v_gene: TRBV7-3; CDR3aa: CASSLNPVGEQFF; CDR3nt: TGTGCCAGCAGCTTAAATCCCGTCGGTGAGCAGTTCTTC
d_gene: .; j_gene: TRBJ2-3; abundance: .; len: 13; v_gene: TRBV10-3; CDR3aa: CAINPPSTDTQYF; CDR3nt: TGTGCCATCAACCCCCCGAGCACAGATACGCAGTATTTT
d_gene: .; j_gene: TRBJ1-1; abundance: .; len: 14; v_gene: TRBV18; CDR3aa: CASSPASRNTEAFF; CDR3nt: TGTGCCAGCTCACCTGCGTCCCGGAACACTGAAGCTTTCTTT
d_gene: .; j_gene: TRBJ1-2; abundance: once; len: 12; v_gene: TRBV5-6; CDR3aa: CASSSLDSRYTF; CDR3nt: TGTGCCAGCAGCTCGTTGGACAGCCGCTACACCTTC
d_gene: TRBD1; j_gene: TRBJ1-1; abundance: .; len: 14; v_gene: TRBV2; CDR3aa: CASSGQGENTEAFF; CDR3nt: TGTGCCAGCAGCGGACAGGGAGAGAACACTGAAGCTTTCTTT
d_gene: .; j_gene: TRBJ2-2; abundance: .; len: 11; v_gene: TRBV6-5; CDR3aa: CASSFAGELFF; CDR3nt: TGTGCCAGCAGTTTCGCCGGGGAGCTGTTTTTT
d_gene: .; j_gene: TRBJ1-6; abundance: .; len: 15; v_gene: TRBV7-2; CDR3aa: CASSLAGSTDSPLHF; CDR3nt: TGTGCCAGCAGCTTAGCGGGGTCCACAGATTCACCCCTCCACTTT
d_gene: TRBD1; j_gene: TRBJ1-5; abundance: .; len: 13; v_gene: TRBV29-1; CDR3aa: CSVVGQGNQPQHF; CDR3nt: TGCAGCGTTGTCGGACAGGGCAATCAGCCCCAGCATTTT
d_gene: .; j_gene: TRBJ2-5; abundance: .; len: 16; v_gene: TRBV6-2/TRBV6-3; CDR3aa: CASSYSGGRYLETQYF; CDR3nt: TGTGCCAGCAGTTACTCGGGGGGCCGGTATTTGGAGACCCAGTACTTC
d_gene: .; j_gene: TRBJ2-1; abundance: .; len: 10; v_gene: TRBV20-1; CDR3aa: CSALYNEQFF; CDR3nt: TGCAGTGCCCTATACAATGAGCAGTTCTTC
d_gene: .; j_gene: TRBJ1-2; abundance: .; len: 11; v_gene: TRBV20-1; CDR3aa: CSARDPKLGTF; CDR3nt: TGCAGTGCTAGAGATCCCAAACTCGGCACCTTC
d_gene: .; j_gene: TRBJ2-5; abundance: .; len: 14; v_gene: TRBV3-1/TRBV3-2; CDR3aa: CASSQSHRKETQYF; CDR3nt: TGTGCCAGCAGCCAATCCCACCGCAAGGAGACCCAGTACTTC
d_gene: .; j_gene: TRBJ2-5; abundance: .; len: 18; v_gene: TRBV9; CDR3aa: CASSPLGGGGDYQETQYF; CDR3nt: TGTGCCAGCAGCCCTCTGGGGGGCGGGGGAGACTACCAAGAGACCCAGTACTTC
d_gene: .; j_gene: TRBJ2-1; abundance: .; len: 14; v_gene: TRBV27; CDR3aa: CASNEGRVPNEQFF; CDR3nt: TGTGCCAGCAACGAGGGGCGCGTGCCCAATGAGCAGTTCTTC
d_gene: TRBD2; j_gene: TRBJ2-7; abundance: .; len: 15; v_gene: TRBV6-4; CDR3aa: CASSVSAGGRYEQYF; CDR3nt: TGTGCCAGCAGTGTAAGTGCCGGCGGGAGGTACGAGCAGTACTTC
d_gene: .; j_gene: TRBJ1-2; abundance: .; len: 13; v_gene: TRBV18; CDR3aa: CASSPRGADGYTF; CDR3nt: TGTGCCAGCTCACCACGGGGGGCGGATGGCTACACCTTC
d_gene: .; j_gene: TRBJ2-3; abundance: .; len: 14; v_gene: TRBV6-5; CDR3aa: CASSRARGGNAQYF; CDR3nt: TGTGCCAGCAGTCGAGCCCGGGGAGGCAATGCGCAGTATTTT
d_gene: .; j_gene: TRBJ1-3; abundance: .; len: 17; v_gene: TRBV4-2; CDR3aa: CASSQEGDTSSGNTIYF; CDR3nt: TGTGCCAGCAGCCAAGAAGGGGACACCTCAAGTGGAAACACCATATATTTT
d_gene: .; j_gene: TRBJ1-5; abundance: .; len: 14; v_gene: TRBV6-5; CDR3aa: CASSTTVSNQPQHF; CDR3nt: TGTGCCAGCAGTACGACGGTTAGCAATCAGCCCCAGCATTTT
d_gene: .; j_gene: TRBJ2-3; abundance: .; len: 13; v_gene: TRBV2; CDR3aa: CASRDRIGDTQYF; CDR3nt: TGTGCCAGCAGGGATCGTATAGGGGATACGCAGTATTTT
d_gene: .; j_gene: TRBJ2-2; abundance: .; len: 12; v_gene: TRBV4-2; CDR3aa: CASSPPNGELFF; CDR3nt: TGTGCCAGCAGCCCACCGAACGGGGAGCTGTTTTTT
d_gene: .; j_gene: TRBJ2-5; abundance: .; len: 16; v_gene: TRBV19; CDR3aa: CASSIPGATGMLTQYF; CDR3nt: TGTGCCAGTAGTATCCCGGGGGCAACAGGGATGTTGACCCAGTACTTC
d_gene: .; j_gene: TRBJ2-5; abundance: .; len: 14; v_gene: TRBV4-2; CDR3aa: CASSQDGQLETQYF; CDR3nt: TGTGCCAGCAGCCAAGATGGTCAGCTAGAGACCCAGTACTTC
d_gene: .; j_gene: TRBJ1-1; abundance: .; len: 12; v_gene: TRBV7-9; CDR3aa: CASSLRGPEAFF; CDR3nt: TGTGCCAGCAGCTTACGAGGACCTGAAGCTTTCTTT
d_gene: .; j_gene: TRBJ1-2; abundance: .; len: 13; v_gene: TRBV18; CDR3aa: CASSGSLDYGYTF; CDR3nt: TGTGCCAGTTCGGGCAGCCTTGACTATGGCTACACCTTC
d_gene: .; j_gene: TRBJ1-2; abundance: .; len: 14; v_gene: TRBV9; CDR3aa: CASSVGAGGYGYTF; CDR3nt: TGTGCCAGCAGCGTAGGGGCAGGAGGCTATGGCTACACCTTC
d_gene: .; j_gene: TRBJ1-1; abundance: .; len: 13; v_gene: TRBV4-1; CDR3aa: CASSQPPGHGAFF; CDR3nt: TGCGCCAGCAGCCAACCGCCGGGACACGGAGCTTTCTTT
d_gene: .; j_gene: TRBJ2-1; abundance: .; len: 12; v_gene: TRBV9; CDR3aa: CASSVEGWEQFF; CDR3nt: TGTGCCAGCAGCGTAGAGGGCTGGGAGCAGTTCTTC
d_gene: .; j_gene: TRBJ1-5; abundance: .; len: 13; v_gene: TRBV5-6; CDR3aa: CASLEGSSQPQHF; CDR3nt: TGTGCCAGCCTCGAGGGGTCGAGCCAGCCCCAGCATTTT
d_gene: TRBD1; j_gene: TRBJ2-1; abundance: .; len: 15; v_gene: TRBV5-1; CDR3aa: CASSFGDRGYNEQFF; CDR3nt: TGCGCCAGCAGCTTTGGGGACAGGGGTTACAATGAGCAGTTCTTC
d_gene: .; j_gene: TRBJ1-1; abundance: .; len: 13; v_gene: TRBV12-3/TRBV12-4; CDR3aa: CASSPGLAPGAFF; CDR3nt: TGTGCCAGCAGTCCGGGACTCGCACCCGGGGCTTTCTTT
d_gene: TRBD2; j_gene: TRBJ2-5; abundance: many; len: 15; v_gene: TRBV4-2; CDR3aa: CASSQDPGGGETQYF; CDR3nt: TGTGCCAGCAGCCAAGACCCGGGGGGAGGAGAGACCCAGTACTTC
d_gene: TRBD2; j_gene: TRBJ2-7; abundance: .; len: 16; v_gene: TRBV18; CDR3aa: CASSPQSGGYSYEQYF; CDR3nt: TGTGCCAGCTCACCACAAAGCGGGGGCTACTCCTACGAGCAGTACTTC
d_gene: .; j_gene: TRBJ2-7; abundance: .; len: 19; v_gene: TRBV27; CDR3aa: CASSFMDPQLVSGGYEQYF; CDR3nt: TGTGCCAGCAGTTTCATGGACCCCCAGCTGGTTAGCGGAGGATACGAGCAGTACTTC
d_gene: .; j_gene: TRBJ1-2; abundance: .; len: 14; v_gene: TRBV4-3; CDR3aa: CASSQEWGGAGYTF; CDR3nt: TGCGCCAGCAGCCAAGAATGGGGGGGCGCAGGCTACACCTTC